These 28 T cell receptor beta chains were all obtained from the same sample, sequenced in a study of technical replicates of blood from several donors. Clones were sequenced by immunoSEQ multiplex PCR, and TCRdb holds only the in-frame ones, with some missing. Of about 73,000 clones listed, roughly 90% are singletons. Sequences were obtained from PBMCs. The source of these receptors is a human donor in good health. Some clones in this sample may be carry-over from other donors' samples.

The count of this clone is one. The CDR3 nucleotides read TGTGCCAGCTCACCGCAAGGTGGGGAGGCTTTCTTT. It yields the protein CASSPQGGEAFF. The genes are TRBV18 and TRBJ1-1; no reliable D call. This CDR3 has 12 residues. V dropped 3 bases and J dropped 11 bases, with 13 bases sitting between them. CDR1 KGHSH and CDR2 LQKENI come from the germline V gene. Looking up the rest from reference TRBV18 and TRBJ1-1 gives the full variable domain: NAGVMQNPRHLVRRRGQEARLRCSPMKGHSHVYWYRQLPEEGLKFMVYLQKENIIDESGMPKERFSAEFPKEGPSILRIQQVVRGDSAAYFCASSPQGGEAFFGQGTRLTVV.

V and J are TRBV18 and TRBJ2-7; the D gene is possibly TRBD2 (6 bases). This CDR3 is built from 14 residues. Trimming removed 2 bases at V and 6 bases at J, with 14 bases between. Germline CDR1 and CDR2: KGHSH and LQKENI. The CDR3 here is CASSPAVEGVEQYF. The CDR3 DNA is TGTGCCAGCTCACCAGCCGTGGAGGGCGTCGAGCAGTACTTC.

The CDR3 here is CASSWDRGVDTQYF. The CDR3 DNA reads as TGTGCCAGCAGCTGGGACAGGGGAGTAGATACGCAGTATTTT. The genes are TRBV6-6 and TRBJ2-3; 10 bases are a match to TRBD1. This CDR3 is built from 14 residues. With 6 bases clipped from V and 5 bases from J, the junction kept 5 bases outside the gene matches. The germline gives CDR1 MNHNY, CDR2 SVGAGI (reference sequence).

This chain uses TRBV7-6 with TRBJ1-6; a weak D match, TRBD1 (6 bases). Trimming took off 5 bases at V and 7 bases at J, with 12 bases between the two ends. The CDR3 contains 14 residues. Germline assignment: CDR1 SGHVS and CDR2 FNYEAQ. This chain's CDR3 is CASSSRQANSPLHF. The DNA of the CDR3 is TGTGCCAGCAGCAGTCGACAGGCCAATTCACCCCTCCACTTT.

This clone was picked up one time. This rearrangement joins TRBV4-2 to TRBJ2-2, with 10 bases that match TRBD2. Looked up from germline, CDR1 is LGHNA and CDR2 is YNFKEQ. J was trimmed by 1 base and V by 4 bases; bases with no gene match: 3. This CDR3 region has 16 residues. The CDR3 DNA sequence: TGTGCCAGCAGCCGGATAGCGGGGGGGAACACCGGGGAGCTGTTTTTT. It yields the protein CASSRIAGGNTGELFF.

V and J are TRBV5-1 and TRBJ2-3, with 8 bases identical to TRBD2. The CDR3 extends over 17 amino acids. CDR1 SGHRS and CDR2 YFSETQ come from the germline V gene. Losses at the gene ends were 4 bases for V and 0 bases for J; bases not matched to a gene: 10. The CDR3 here is CASSGRVSGASTDTQYF. CDR3 coding DNA: TGCGCCAGCAGCGGCAGGGTTAGCGGGGCTAGCACAGATACGCAGTATTTT.

The gene calls are TRBV4-3 and TRBJ2-6; tentative D call: TRBD2 (7 bases). Looked up from germline, CDR1 is LGHNA and CDR2 is YSLEER. The CDR3 has 18 amino acids. Trimming left V 1 base short and J 3 bases short, with 16 bases between. CDR3 region: CASSQGAGAVGGANVLTF. CDR3 sequence (DNA): TGCGCCAGCAGCCAAGGGGCGGGGGCGGTGGGTGGGGCCAACGTCCTGACTTTC.

A single count supports this clone. This rearrangement joins TRBV2 to TRBJ2-2; D not resolved. From germline, CDR1 is SNHLY and CDR2 FYNNEI. This CDR3 spans 12 amino acids. V lost 2 bases, J lost 5 bases, and 3 bases lay in between. The CDR3 nucleotides read TGTGCCAGCAGTGAATATACCGGGGAGCTGTTTTTT. Amino acid sequence: CASSEYTGELFF.

This CDR3 reads CAISERQGGGYGYTF. In DNA form, the CDR3 reads TGTGCCATCAGTGAAAGACAGGGAGGAGGCTATGGCTACACCTTC. The V call is TRBV10-3, the J call TRBJ1-2; 7 bases match TRBD1. Germline V gives CDR1 ENHRY, CDR2 SYGVKD. The CDR3 length is 15 residues. The J segment lost 4 bases and the V segment lost 3 bases, leaving 8 bases of the junction unmatched.

V gene TRBV6-1 combines with J gene TRBJ2-5; no firm D call. The germline V gene encodes CDR1 MNHNS and CDR2 SASEGT. V was cut by 3 bases and J by 5 bases, with 7 bases left in between. This CDR3 spans 12 amino acids. The CDR3 DNA follows: TGTGCCAGCAGTGACTTTGTGGAGACCCAGTACTTC. Its translation: CASSDFVETQYF.

The table lists this clone with a count of one. The J gene is TRBJ2-7, the V gene TRBV4-3; TRBD2 matches 8 bases. Per germline, CDR1 LGHNA and CDR2 YSLEER. With 1 base clipped from V and 2 bases from J, the junction kept 4 bases outside the gene matches. The CDR3 sequence is 15 residues long. CDR3 in amino acids: CASSQALAAPYEQYF. The CDR3 nucleotides are TGCGCCAGCAGCCAAGCACTAGCGGCGCCCTACGAGCAGTACTTC.

This clone was seen a single time. This chain links TRBV19 with TRBJ2-6; D possibly corresponds to TRBD1 (6 bases). In germline, CDR1 is LNHDA, CDR2 SQIVND (reference sequence). The CDR3 runs to 15 residues. V was clipped by 2 bases and J by 4 bases, with 9 bases between them. In nucleotides, the CDR3 is TGTGCCAGTAGTATATCAGGGGCCGGGGCCAACGTCCTGACTTTC. It specifies CASSISGAGANVLTF.

J is TRBJ1-1 and V is TRBV19; D remains ambiguous. In germline, CDR1 is LNHDA, CDR2 SQIVND (reference sequence). The CDR3 contains 15 residues. V was shortened by 1 base and J by 0 bases, with 9 bases between the two germline ends. The CDR3 region has the DNA TGTGCCAGTAGTATAGGAGAGAGCATGAACACTGAAGCTTTCTTT. Translated, it gives CASSIGESMNTEAFF.

The chain joins TRBV6-1 to TRBJ1-1, with D possibly being TRBD1 (5 bases). The CDR3 is made up of 15 amino acids. V shed 10 bases and J shed 3 bases, with 21 bases lying between them. Germline lookup yields CDR1 MNHNS and CDR2 SASEGT. CDR3 sequence (DNA): TGTGCCAACCCTCAACTGAGACAGTTAGACACTGAAGCTTTCTTT. This translates into CANPQLRQLDTEAFF.

This chain links TRBV5-6 with TRBJ2-1; 9 bases match TRBD2. Trimming at V came to 0 bases and at J to 4 bases, leaving 2 bases not matched to a gene. Germline V gives CDR1 SGHDT, CDR2 YYEEEE. This CDR3 has 15 amino acids. The CDR3 DNA follows: TGTGCCAGCAGCTTGGCACTAGCGGGTTACAATGAGCAGTTCTTC. Translated: CASSLALAGYNEQFF.

The chain recombines TRBV10-2 with TRBJ1-1; 7 positions agree with TRBD1. This CDR3 contains 14 residues. Germline CDR1 and CDR2: WSHSY and SAAADI. The V and J ends lost 7 bases and 4 bases, in that order; junction bases with no gene match: 9. The CDR3 bases are TGCGCCAGCAAGGGAAGCAGGGGGAGCACTGAAGCTTTCTTT. It yields the protein CASKGSRGSTEAFF.

This clone appeared a single time. This chain connects TRBV5-4 to TRBJ2-1; D remains unclear. The CDR3 has 15 residues. V lost 1 base and J 0 bases, leaving 8 bases between the germline ends. The germline CDR1 and CDR2 sequences are SGHNT and YYREEE (reference sequence). CDR3 sequence (DNA): TGTGCCAGCAGCTTGCCTACCGTCTCCTACAATGAGCAGTTCTTC. Amino acids: CASSLPTVSYNEQFF.

The chain combines TRBV7-9 with TRBJ2-1, with a weak D call TRBD2 (6 bases). CDR3 size: 12 residues. Germline loops: CDR1 SEHNR, CDR2 FQNEAQ (reference sequence). The V end lost 2 bases, the J end lost 12 bases, and 11 bases lay between the germline ends. The CDR3 is CASSLSAAGQFF. CDR3 DNA: TGTGCCAGCAGCTTATCGGCAGCGGGGCAGTTCTTC.

The CDR3 DNA reads TGTGCCAGCAGCTTAGCGGGACAGGGGGCGAGCGAGCAGTACTTC. Translating it yields CASSLAGQGASEQYF. The chain employs TRBV7-2 and TRBJ2-7; 12 nucleotides align to TRBD1. V lost 0 bases to trimming and J lost 6 bases; unmatched junction nucleotides: 3. The length of the CDR3 is 15 residues. CDR1 SGHTA and CDR2 FQGNSA come from the germline V gene.

V gene TRBV9 combines with J gene TRBJ2-1, with a possible D match to TRBD1 (5 bases). Deletions cut 3 bases from V and 0 bases from J, with 7 bases between. The CDR3 length is 14 residues. From germline, CDR1 is SGDLS and CDR2 YYNGEE. The chain's CDR3 is CASSGGLSYNEQFF. The CDR3 nucleotides are TGTGCCAGCAGCGGGGGCCTCTCCTACAATGAGCAGTTCTTC.

The chain uses TRBV30 and TRBJ2-1, with 9 nucleotides matching TRBD1. V trimming: 2 bases; J trimming: 4 bases; junction bases outside the gene matches: 12. The germline CDR1 and CDR2 sequences are GTSNPN and SVGIG (reference sequence). The CDR3 has 17 amino acids. The chain's CDR3 is CAWSRRDRVLGYNEQFF. CDR3 in DNA: TGTGCCTGGAGTCGCCGGGACAGGGTCTTAGGATACAATGAGCAGTTCTTC.

The rearrangement joins TRBV7-2 to TRBJ2-7; 12 nucleotides agree with TRBD2. Trimming at V came to 4 bases and at J to 4 bases, leaving 5 bases not matched to a gene. The CDR3 runs 15 residues. In germline, CDR1 is SGHTA, CDR2 FQGNSA. CDR3: CASSSTSGRRYEQYF. As DNA, the CDR3 is TGTGCCAGCAGCTCAACTAGCGGGAGGAGGTACGAGCAGTACTTC. Using reference TRBV7-2 and TRBJ2-7 for the parts outside the CDR3, the full variable domain is GAGVSQSPSNKVTEKGKDVELRCDPISGHTALYWYRQSLGQGLEFLIYFQGNSAPDKSGLPSDRFSAERTGGSVSTLTIQRTQQEDSAVYLCASSSTSGRRYEQYFGPGTRLTVT.

J is TRBJ2-1 and V is TRBV10-1; TRBD2 matches at 8 bases. This CDR3 region has 17 residues. Germline CDR1 is WNHNN and CDR2 is SYGVQD (reference sequence). The V and J ends lost 4 bases and 0 bases, in that order; junction bases with no gene match: 8. The CDR3 bases are TGCGCCAGCAGTGCGATAGCGGGGCGGAGCTCCTACAATGAGCAGTTCTTC. This encodes CASSAIAGRSSYNEQFF.

This clone came up once. V usage is TRBV7-8 and J usage is TRBJ2-7, with a weak D call TRBD2 (6 bases). Looked up from germline, CDR1 is SGHVS and CDR2 is FQNEAQ. The CDR3 extends over 15 amino acids. With 0 bases removed from V and 0 bases from J, the gap between germline ends came to 9 bases. CDR3 region: CASSLAERASYEQYF. CDR3 bases: TGTGCCAGCAGCTTAGCGGAGCGGGCCTCCTACGAGCAGTACTTC.

Turning to this clone: This sequence is one base from a far larger clone and is likely a read error. The same CDR3 is also encoded by other DNA sequences in this sample. The chain links TRBV5-1 to TRBJ2-1; 7 bases match TRBD2. Germline trimming cut 3 bases from V and 4 bases from J; bases unmatched to any gene: 4. Germline CDR1 reads SGHRS; CDR2 reads YFSETQ. The CDR3 totals 14 residues. CDR3 nucleotides: TGCGCCAGCAGCTCTAGCGGCGGATACAATGAGCAGTTCTTC. This codes for CASSSSGGYNEQFF. Variable domain in full (rest from reference TRBV5-1 and TRBJ2-1): KAGVTQTPRYLIKTRGQQVTLSCSPISGHRSVSWYQQTPGQGLQFLFEYFSETQRNKGNFPGRFSGRQFSNSRSEMNVSTLELGDSALYLCASSSSGGYNEQFFGPGTRLTVL.

This clone showed up just once. The chain couples TRBV18 to TRBJ1-4, with 7 bases that match TRBD1. This CDR3 spans 13 amino acids. J was trimmed by 6 bases and V by 4 bases; bases with no gene match: 2. Looked up from germline, CDR1 is KGHSH and CDR2 is LQKENI. Here the CDR3 reads CASSQGAHEKLFF. CDR3 nucleotide sequence: TGTGCCAGCTCACAGGGGGCCCATGAAAAACTGTTTTTT.

The rearrangement joins TRBV5-1 to TRBJ1-6; TRBD1 agrees at 7 bases. The CDR3 totals 14 residues. J gave up 7 bases and V 4 bases, and 5 bases lay outside the gene matches. Germline V gives CDR1 SGHRS, CDR2 YFSETQ. The CDR3 DNA is TGCGCCAGCAGCCCGGACAGGTTAAATTCACCCCTCCACTTT. This translates into CASSPDRLNSPLHF.

The chain couples TRBV7-2 to TRBJ2-3; 7 bases match TRBD2. CDR1 is SGHTA, CDR2 FQGNSA, per germline. V dropped 1 base and J dropped 0; count of bases not matched to a gene: 10. The CDR3 sequence is 18 residues long. This chain's CDR3 is CASSLGLLSGTSTDTQYF. CDR3 nucleotide sequence: TGTGCCAGCAGCTTAGGGTTATTAAGCGGGACTAGCACAGATACGCAGTATTTT. Full variable domain (outside the CDR3, taken from reference TRBV7-2 and TRBJ2-3): GAGVSQSPSNKVTEKGKDVELRCDPISGHTALYWYRQSLGQGLEFLIYFQGNSAPDKSGLPSDRFSAERTGGSVSTLTIQRTQQEDSAVYLCASSLGLLSGTSTDTQYFGPGTRLTVL.